This T cell receptor (beta chain) was sequenced for a study of regulatory T cells in long-lasting Graves disease. Germline V gene lookup returns CDR1 MNHEY and CDR2 SMNVEV (reference sequence). The length of the CDR3 is 14 residues. V was trimmed by 6 bases and J by 3 bases, leaving 12 bases between them. Regarding time point: newly diagnosed GD, antithyroid drugs for less than 3 months. Extracted PBMC RNA gave rise to the TCR library. Building of the TCR beta libraries involved iRepertoire HTBI primers and Arm-PCR of CDR3 regions. A single record per CDR3 protein comes from TCRdb applying MiXCR to the multiplex PCR reads. The table includes 620,000 or so distinct CDR3 sequences, 15% to 20% detected once. These data are also associated with another study on T cells in Graves' hyperthyroidism and ophthalmopathy.

Sequencing was performed on peripheral blood mononuclear cells (PBMCs), taken at new diagnosis, from a patient treated with antithyroid drugs. The sequence came from a young woman with Graves disease. The J gene is TRBJ1-5, the V gene TRBV27; TRBD1 is a possible D gene (6 bases). For the CDR3, the DNA is TGTGCCAGCAGACTAGACAGGCCCAATCAGCCCCAGCATTTT. Protein product: CASRLDRPNQPQHF.